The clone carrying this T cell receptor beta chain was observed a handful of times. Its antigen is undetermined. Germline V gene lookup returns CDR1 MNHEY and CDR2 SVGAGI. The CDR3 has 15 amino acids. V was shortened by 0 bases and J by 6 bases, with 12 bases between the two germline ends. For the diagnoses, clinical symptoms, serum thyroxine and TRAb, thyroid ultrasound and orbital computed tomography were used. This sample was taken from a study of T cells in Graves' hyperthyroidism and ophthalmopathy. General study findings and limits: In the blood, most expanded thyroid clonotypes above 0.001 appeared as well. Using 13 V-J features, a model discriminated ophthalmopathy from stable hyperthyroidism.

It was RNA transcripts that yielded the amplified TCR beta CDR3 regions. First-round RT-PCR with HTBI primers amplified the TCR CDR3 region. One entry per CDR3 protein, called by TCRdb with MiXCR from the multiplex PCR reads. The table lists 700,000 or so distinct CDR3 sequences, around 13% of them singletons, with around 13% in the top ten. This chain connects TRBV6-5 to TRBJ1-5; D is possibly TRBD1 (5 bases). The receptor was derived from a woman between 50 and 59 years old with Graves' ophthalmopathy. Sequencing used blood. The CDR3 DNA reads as TGTGCCAGCAGTTACTCTGGGGAAAGGGGTCAGCCCCAGCATTTT. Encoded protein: CASSYSGERGQPQHF.